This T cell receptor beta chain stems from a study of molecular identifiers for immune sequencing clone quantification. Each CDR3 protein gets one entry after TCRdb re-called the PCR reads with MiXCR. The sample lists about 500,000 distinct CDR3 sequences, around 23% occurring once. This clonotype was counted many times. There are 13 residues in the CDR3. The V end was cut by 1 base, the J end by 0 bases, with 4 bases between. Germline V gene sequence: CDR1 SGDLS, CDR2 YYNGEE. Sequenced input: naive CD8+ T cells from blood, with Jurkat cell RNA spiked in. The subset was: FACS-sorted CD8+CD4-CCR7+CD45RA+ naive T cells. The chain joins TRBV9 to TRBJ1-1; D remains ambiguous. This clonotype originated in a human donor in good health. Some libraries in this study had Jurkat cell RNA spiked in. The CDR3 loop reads CASSVLLNTEAFF. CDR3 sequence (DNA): TGTGCCAGCAGCGTACTTTTGAACACTGAAGCTTTCTTT.